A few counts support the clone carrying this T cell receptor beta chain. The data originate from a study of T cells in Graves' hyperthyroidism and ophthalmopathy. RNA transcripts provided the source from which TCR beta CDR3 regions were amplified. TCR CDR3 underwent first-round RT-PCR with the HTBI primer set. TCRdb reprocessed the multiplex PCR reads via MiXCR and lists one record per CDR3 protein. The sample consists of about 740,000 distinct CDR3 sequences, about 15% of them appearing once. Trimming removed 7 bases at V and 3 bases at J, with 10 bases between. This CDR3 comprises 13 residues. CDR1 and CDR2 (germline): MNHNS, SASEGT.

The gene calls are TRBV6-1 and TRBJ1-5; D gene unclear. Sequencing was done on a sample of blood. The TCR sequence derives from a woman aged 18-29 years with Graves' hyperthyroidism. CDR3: CASMVGNNQPQHF. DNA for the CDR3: TGTGCCAGCATGGTGGGGAACAATCAGCCCCAGCATTTT.